This passage covers 25 T cell receptor beta chains from one sample sequenced in a study of human T cells and chemical hapten exposure. Time point indicated: patch test 2, 6 weeks after DPC sensitization. Treatment in this sample: therapeutic diphenylcyclopropenone sensitization with weekly scalp DPC. From the RACE reads, TCRdb called clonotypes with MiXCR, one entry per CDR3 protein. The sample consists of about 82,000 distinct CDR3 sequences, 5% to 8.5% of them appearing once. Source: whole blood, taken in connection with sensitization to the hapten diphenylcyclopropenone (DPC). The receptors were gathered from a woman in her 30s with alopecia areata. Some clones in this sample may be carry-over from other donors' samples.

This clonotype was seen a few times. The V gene is TRBV13, the J gene TRBJ1-5; tentative D call: TRBD1 (6 bases). Trimming removed 3 bases from V and 2 bases from J, with 11 bases in between. Germline CDR1 and CDR2: PRHDT and FYEKMQ (reference sequence). This CDR3 has 15 amino acids. DNA for the CDR3: TGTGCCAGCAGCTTGAACAGGGCGGGCAATCAGCCCCAGCATTTT. It encodes CASSLNRAGNQPQHF.

This clonotype has a count of ten or more. The chain has TRBV27 and TRBJ1-2, with D hard to call. Germline-derived CDR1 and CDR2 are MNHEY and SMNVEV (reference sequence). V lost 0 bases to trimming and J lost 1 base, with 12 bases between them. CDR3 length equals 16 residues. The CDR3 bases are TGTGCCAGCAGTTTATCCCCCGGCAGCGTTAACTATGGCTACACCTTC. Translation: CASSLSPGSVNYGYTF.

This clonotype has at least ten counts. This chain links TRBV29-1 with TRBJ2-4; D possibly corresponds to TRBD1 (5 bases). Trimming shortened V by 0 bases and J by 9 bases, and 9 bases separated the two germline ends. The CDR3 runs to 12 residues. Germline CDR1 SQVTM, CDR2 ANQGSEA. CDR3 DNA: TGCAGCGTTGAAGAGCAGGGAACCATTCAGTACTTC. This encodes CSVEEQGTIQYF. The complete variable domain, with remaining parts taken from reference TRBV29-1 and TRBJ2-4, reads SAVISQKPSRDICQRGTSLTIQCQVDSQVTMMFWYRQQPGQSLTLIATANQGSEATYESGFVIDKFPISRPNLTFSTLTVSNMSPEDSSIYLCSVEEQGTIQYFGAGTRLSVL.

This clonotype appeared many times. This chain links TRBV5-8 with TRBJ1-3; perhaps TRBD1 as D (6 bases). CDR1 and CDR2 from the germline V gene are SGHTS and YDEGEE. CDR3 length: 15 residues. Trimming left V 4 bases short and J 4 bases short, with 15 bases between. This chain's CDR3 is CASSRGGGLGNTIYF. In DNA form, the CDR3 reads TGTGCCAGCAGCCGTGGAGGGGGACTCGGAAACACCATATATTTT.

This clonotype occurred many times. The gene calls are TRBV20-1 and TRBJ2-7; no definite D call. CDR3 length equals 14 residues. CDR1 DFQATT and CDR2 SNEGSKA come from the germline V gene (reference sequence). Trimming left V 4 bases short and J 0 bases short, with 13 bases between. This CDR3 is CSAIPMINSYEQYF. The DNA for the CDR3 is TGCAGTGCTATCCCGATGATAAACTCCTACGAGCAGTACTTC.

The CDR3 DNA follows: TGCAGTCTGACCGGGACAGGGGGCGGGACAGATACGCAGTATTTT. The encoded protein is CSLTGTGGGTDTQYF. V usage is TRBV29-1 and J usage is TRBJ2-3; TRBD1 agrees at 12 bases. Germline values: CDR1 SQVTM, CDR2 ANQGSEA. The CDR3 has 15 amino acids.

In DNA form, the CDR3 reads TGCAGTGCTAGAGACGGGACTAGCGGGGGCAACAGCTACGAGCAGTACTTC. Translating gives CSARDGTSGGNSYEQYF. The chain employs TRBV20-1 and TRBJ2-7; 14 nucleotides agree with TRBD2. Unmatched junction bases numbered 7, after V lost 0 bases and J lost 3 bases. Germline-derived CDR1 and CDR2 are DFQATT and SNEGSKA (reference sequence). This CDR3 is built from 17 residues.

The table lists this clonotype with many counts. CDR3 region: CAWRGRNTGELFF. CDR3 DNA sequence: TGTGCCTGGAGAGGTAGAAACACCGGGGAGCTGTTTTTT. The chain is built from TRBV30 and TRBJ2-2, with D uncertain. The CDR3 consists of 13 residues. Germline V lookup: CDR1 GTSNPN, CDR2 SVGIG (reference sequence). Trimming took 3 bases from V and 2 from J, leaving 7 bases between them.

This clonotype has ten or more counts. The gene calls are TRBV20-1 and TRBJ2-2; no reliable D call. Germline assignment: CDR1 DFQATT and CDR2 SNEGSKA (reference sequence). The V end lost 6 bases, the J end lost 6 bases, and 17 bases lay between the germline ends. This CDR3 region has 14 residues. The CDR3 spells CSAPPVESPGELFF. The CDR3 nucleotides read TGCAGTGCCCCCCCAGTGGAATCCCCCGGGGAGCTGTTTTTT.

The rearrangement joins TRBV5-5 to TRBJ2-5, with D tentatively TRBD1 or TRBD2 (5 bases each). CDR3 length: 14 residues. Per the germline V gene, CDR1 is SGHKS and CDR2 is YYEKEE (reference sequence). Trimming removed 5 bases from V and 3 bases from J, with 14 bases in between. CDR3 residues: CASRTGTDKETQYF. The DNA of the CDR3 is TGTGCCAGCAGAACCGGGACGGACAAAGAGACCCAGTACTTC.

The rearrangement uses TRBV3-1 and TRBJ1-1, with unresolved D. Trimming removed 2 bases at V and 0 bases at J, with 4 bases between. The CDR3 is 13 residues long. Germline-derived CDR1 and CDR2 are LGHDT and YNNKEL (reference sequence). The DNA of the CDR3 is TGTGCCAGCAGCCAAATCGTGAACACTGAAGCTTTCTTT. It yields the protein CASSQIVNTEAFF.

At least ten counts were recorded for this clonotype. The rearrangement links TRBV5-1 to TRBJ2-7, with D perhaps given as TRBD1 or TRBD2 (5 bases each). The CDR3 has 13 residues. The germline gives CDR1 SGHRS, CDR2 YFSETQ. Trimming cost V 5 bases and J 4 bases, with 13 bases left between them. The CDR3 loop is CASSPGTTYEQYF. CDR3 nucleotides: TGCGCCAGCAGTCCAGGGACGACATACGAGCAGTACTTC.

V usage is TRBV3-1 and J usage is TRBJ1-3, with D unresolved. The CDR3 sequence is 12 residues long. The V and J ends lost 1 base and 6 bases respectively, with 4 bases between them. The germline gives CDR1 LGHDT, CDR2 YNNKEL (reference sequence). The CDR3 nucleotides are TGTGCCAGCAGCCAAGTCGAAAACACCATATATTTT. This translates into CASSQVENTIYF.

The chain uses TRBV6-6 and TRBJ2-7; 8 bases are shared with TRBD2. Germline V CDR1 and CDR2: MNHNY, SVGAGI (reference sequence). The CDR3 covers 17 residues. Germline trimming cut 3 bases from V and 4 bases from J; bases unmatched to any gene: 14. This chain's CDR3 is CASSYAGGGGPVYEQYF. The CDR3 nucleotides are TGTGCCAGCAGTTATGCTGGGGGCGGGGGGCCCGTGTACGAGCAGTACTTC.

This clonotype was counted at least ten times. The chain uses TRBV29-1 and TRBJ1-2, with D hard to call. CDR3 length: 15 amino acids. Germline lookup yields CDR1 SQVTM and CDR2 ANQGSEA. V dropped 0 bases and J dropped 2 bases, with 13 bases sitting between them. Written as DNA, the CDR3 is TGCAGCGTTGAAGACGCCGCACCCAGCAACTATGGCTACACCTTC. This gives the protein CSVEDAAPSNYGYTF.

This clonotype came up a few times. This rearrangement joins TRBV18 to TRBJ2-1; TRBD2 aligns across 12 bases. The V and J ends lost 4 bases and 5 bases, in that order; junction bases with no gene match: 9. CDR3 size: 17 residues. Per germline, CDR1 KGHSH and CDR2 LQKENI. The CDR3 DNA is TGTGCCAGCTCACGATCCCTAGCGGGGGGGGACGACAATGAGCAGTTCTTC. Encoded protein: CASSRSLAGGDDNEQFF.

The sample holds many counts of this clonotype. This rearrangement joins TRBV11-2 to TRBJ1-3; 9 bases match TRBD1. Per the germline V gene, CDR1 is SGHAT and CDR2 is FQNNGV. The CDR3 has 20 residues. Germline trimming cut 5 bases from V and 0 bases from J; bases unmatched to any gene: 17. The CDR3 sequence is CASSPLRQGVILSSGNTIYF. CDR3 nucleotides: TGTGCCAGCAGCCCACTCCGACAGGGGGTCATCCTTTCCTCTGGAAACACCATATATTTT.

This clonotype occurred many times. This chain links TRBV5-1 with TRBJ2-3; D uncertain. This CDR3 is 11 amino acids long. V gave up 1 base and J gave up 4 bases, with 1 base separating them. CDR1 is SGHRS and CDR2 is YFSETQ in the germline V gene. The DNA of the CDR3 is TGCGCCAGCAGCTTGTCAGATACGCAGTATTTT. This translates into CASSLSDTQYF. Variable domain in full (rest from reference TRBV5-1 and TRBJ2-3): KAGVTQTPRYLIKTRGQQVTLSCSPISGHRSVSWYQQTPGQGLQFLFEYFSETQRNKGNFPGRFSGRQFSNSRSEMNVSTLELGDSALYLCASSLSDTQYFGPGTRLTVL.

The rearrangement links TRBV9 to TRBJ2-2; D ambiguous. CDR1 and CDR2 from the germline V gene are SGDLS and YYNGEE. This CDR3 comprises 15 residues. Trimming took off 0 bases at V and 7 bases at J, with 13 bases between the two ends. The CDR3 region is CASSVAASYNGELFF. The CDR3 bases are TGTGCCAGCAGCGTAGCTGCGTCATACAACGGGGAGCTGTTTTTT.

This clonotype was observed at least ten times. J is TRBJ2-7 and V is TRBV18, with TRBD2 identical over 7 bases. Trimming at V came to 4 bases and at J to 4 bases, leaving 4 bases not matched to a gene. The CDR3 consists of 13 residues. In germline, CDR1 is KGHSH, CDR2 LQKENI. CDR3 DNA sequence: TGTGCCAGCTCACACGGGGAGGGTTACGAGCAGTACTTC. It specifies CASSHGEGYEQYF.

The rearrangement links TRBV21-1 to TRBJ1-1; TRBD1, the table's D call, was not compared with the DNA. TRBV21-1 has pseudogene status. CDR3 length equals 17 residues. The CDR3 region has the DNA TGTGCCAGCAGCACCAAGTCAGGGGGTGTATCGGACACTGAAGCTTTCTTT. Translated: CASSTKSGGVSDTEAFF.

This chain connects TRBV9 to TRBJ1-3; D is uncertain. From germline, CDR1 is SGDLS and CDR2 YYNGEE. The V and J ends lost 5 bases and 4 bases respectively, with 10 bases between them. This CDR3 has 13 residues. The CDR3 loop reads CASSRRAGNTIYF. DNA of the CDR3: TGTGCCAGCAGTCGCCGGGCGGGAAACACCATATATTTT.

This clonotype was picked up many times. The J gene is TRBJ1-1, the V gene TRBV9; D remains unclear. This CDR3 contains 19 residues. V dropped 2 bases and J dropped 1 base, with 24 bases sitting between them. Per germline, CDR1 SGDLS and CDR2 YYNGEE. DNA of the CDR3: TGTGCCAGCAGCGTTCCCAGGAGGCCTCTCTGGCACCAGAACACTGAAGCTTTCTTT. The encoded protein is CASSVPRRPLWHQNTEAFF.

This clonotype was seen many times. The chain couples TRBV20-1 to TRBJ1-2; TRBD1 might be the D (5 bases). The CDR3 runs 13 residues. V lost 5 bases, J lost 2 bases, and 12 bases lay in between. CDR1 and CDR2 (germline): DFQATT, SNEGSKA (reference sequence). The CDR3 coding sequence is TGCAGTGCTCCACCCCCAGGGAACTATGGCTACACCTTC. Its protein is CSAPPPGNYGYTF.

The chain uses TRBV6-1 and TRBJ2-1; TRBD2 is a possible D gene (5 bases). Trimming stripped 4 bases from V and 9 bases from J, with 10 bases between. Germline CDR1 and CDR2: MNHNS and SASEGT. The CDR3 has 12 amino acids. The CDR3 DNA is TGTGCCAGCAGTGGGAGACTAACTGAGCAGTTCTTC. This encodes CASSGRLTEQFF.